What follows is one T cell receptor (beta chain) and its context. This entry is derived from a study of T-cell reconstitution after alpha-beta-depleted transplantation in children. During its preparation, the TCRbeta library received unique molecular identifiers. TCRdb recomputed calls from the PCR reads with MiXCR, one row per CDR3 protein. The table includes roughly 500,000 distinct CDR3 sequences, approximately 30% detected once. Trimming removed 1 base at V and 2 bases at J, with 12 bases between. CDR3 length: 15 residues. Germline CDR1 and CDR2: MNHEY and SVGAGI. Material: PBMCs from the stem cell graft donor, obtained from the stem cell graft. The chain couples TRBV6-5 to TRBJ2-7; D could derive from TRBD1 or TRBD2 (5 bases each). The TCR was taken from a human donor who donated a stem cell graft to a child with aplastic anemia. CDR3 coding DNA: TGTGCCAGCAGTTACTTAAGGGACGGACCCTACGAGCAGTACTTC. Its protein is CASSYLRDGPYEQYF.